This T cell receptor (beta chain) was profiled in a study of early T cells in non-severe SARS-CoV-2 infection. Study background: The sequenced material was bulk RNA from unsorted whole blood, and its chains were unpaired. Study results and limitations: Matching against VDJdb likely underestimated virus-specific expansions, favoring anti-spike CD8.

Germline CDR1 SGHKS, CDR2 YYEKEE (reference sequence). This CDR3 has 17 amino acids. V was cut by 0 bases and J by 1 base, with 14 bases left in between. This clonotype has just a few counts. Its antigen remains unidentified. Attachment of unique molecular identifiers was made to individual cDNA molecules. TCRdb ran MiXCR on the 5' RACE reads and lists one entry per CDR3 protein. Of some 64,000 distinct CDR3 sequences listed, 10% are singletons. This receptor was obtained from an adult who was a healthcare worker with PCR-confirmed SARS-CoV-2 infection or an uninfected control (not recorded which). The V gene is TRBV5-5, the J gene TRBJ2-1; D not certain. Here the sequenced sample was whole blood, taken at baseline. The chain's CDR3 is CASSLAADFRSYNEQFF. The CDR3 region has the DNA TGTGCCAGCAGCTTGGCGGCAGATTTCAGGTCCTACAATGAGCAGTTCTTC.